The rows below give T cell receptor beta chains drawn from one sample of a study of blood T cell repertoires in COVID-19. Libraries were prepared by immunoSEQ multiplex PCR; TCRdb keeps only in-frame clonotypes and omits some of them. The table lists some 90,000 clones, 83% of them singletons. The sequencing sample was made of peripheral blood. These receptors all come from a human donor in a cohort sampled during active COVID-19. The CDR3 runs from the conserved cysteine through the conserved F or W. Each record gives: D gene, clone size, CDR3 length, J gene, V gene, CDR3 DNA, CDR3 protein. The D gene is left open where the match is weak. Clone size is stated in some rows and not others, as once, few, many or a class when expanded.

>TRBD2|-|16|TRBJ2-1|TRBV18
TGTGCCAGCTCACCGACGGGACTAGCGGGAGCCAATGAGCAGTTCTTC
CASSPTGLAGANEQFF
>-|few|14|TRBJ2-7|TRBV5-3
TGTGCCAGACTGGGGATGGAGGTGTCCTACGAGCAGTACTTC
CARLGMEVSYEQYF
>-|-|13|TRBJ2-1|TRBV10-1
TGCGCCAGCAGTCCAACTAAATACAATGAGCAGTTCTTC
CASSPTKYNEQFF
>-|-|14|TRBJ1-1|TRBV6-2/TRBV6-3
TGTGCCAGCAGTACACGACAGCCGAACACTGAAGCTTTCTTT
CASSTRQPNTEAFF
>TRBD2|-|16|TRBJ2-5|TRBV7-2
TGTGCCAGCAGCTTAGGGGGCGGGAGGGCCGAAGAGACCCAGTACTTC
CASSLGGGRAEETQYF
>TRBD1|once|14|TRBJ1-2|TRBV2
TGTGCCAGCAGACCGGGACAGGGTGCGTATGGCTACACCTTC
CASRPGQGAYGYTF
>-|-|12|TRBJ1-4|TRBV7-8
TGTGCCAGCAGCCGGAGGAGGGAAAAACTGTTTTTT
CASSRRREKLFF
>TRBD2|once|17|TRBJ2-3|TRBV7-2
TGTGCCAGCAGCTCCCGGTCGGCTAGCGGGGACACAGATACGCAGTATTTT
CASSSRSASGDTDTQYF
>TRBD2|-|14|TRBJ2-1|TRBV6-5
TGTGCCAGCAGCTACGGACTAGCGGGTAATGAGCAGTTCTTC
CASSYGLAGNEQFF
>-|-|13|TRBJ1-1|TRBV28
TGTGCCAGCAGTTTATCCAGGGGAAGAGAAGCTTTCTTT
CASSLSRGREAFF
>-|-|16|TRBJ2-5|TRBV18
TGTGCCAGCTCACCAGTACACGGTACTAGTCAAGAGACCCAGTACTTC
CASSPVHGTSQETQYF
>TRBD2|-|14|TRBJ2-3|TRBV5-1
TGCGCCAGCAGCCGGACTAGCGGGGGGGATACGCAGTATTTT
CASSRTSGGDTQYF
>TRBD1|-|15|TRBJ1-1|TRBV7-9
TGTGCCAGCAGCTTAGCCGGACAGGGGGTCACTGAAGCTTTCTTT
CASSLAGQGVTEAFF
>-|once|14|TRBJ2-7|TRBV7-9
TGTGCCAGCAGCTTAGTCCAGGCGGGATACGAGCAGTACTTC
CASSLVQAGYEQYF
>TRBD1|-|16|TRBJ1-6|TRBV13
TGTGCCAGCAGCTCGCCCTCGGACAGGGGAGTCACACCCCTCCACTTT
CASSSPSDRGVTPLHF
>TRBD2|-|21|TRBJ2-3|TRBV7-8
TGTGCCAGCAGCTTAGCGGATGGGCTAGCGGGAGAGGTCCACCCCACAGATACGCAGTATTTT
CASSLADGLAGEVHPTDTQYF
>TRBD1|-|15|TRBJ1-4|TRBV6-5
TGTGCCAGCAGGCCAACAGGGACAGTTAATGAAAAACTGTTTTTT
CASRPTGTVNEKLFF
>TRBD1|-|15|TRBJ1-4|TRBV24-1
TGTGCCACCAGTGACCTGACAGGGGACGGAGAAAAACTGTTTTTT
CATSDLTGDGEKLFF
>TRBD1|few|18|TRBJ1-6|TRBV9
TGTGCCAGCAGCGCCCCAGGAGGGGGACAGTTATTCAATTCACCCCTCCACTTT
CASSAPGGGQLFNSPLHF
>-|-|19|TRBJ1-5|TRBV4-1
TGCGCCAGCAGCCAAGATCCAAGACAGGCGCCTTATAGCAATCAGCCCCAGCATTTT
CASSQDPRQAPYSNQPQHF
>-|few|15|TRBJ2-5|TRBV29-1
TGCAGCGTTGAAGATGGCTACAGGGCACAAGAGACCCAGTACTTC
CSVEDGYRAQETQYF
>-|-|14|TRBJ1-1|TRBV9
TGTGCCAGCAGCGCAGGACAGTGGAACACTGAAGCTTTCTTT
CASSAGQWNTEAFF
>-|few|13|TRBJ2-7|TRBV30
TGTGCCTGGAGGGAGGGACAGACCTACGAGCAGTACTTC
CAWREGQTYEQYF
>TRBD1|-|14|TRBJ2-1|TRBV30
TGTGCCTGGAGCCGGGACAGGGGACACAATGAGCAGTTCTTC
CAWSRDRGHNEQFF